These 5 T cell receptor beta chains were sequenced from one sample in a study of T cell responses to AZD1222 COVID-19 vaccine (dated by TCRdb to 2020 to 2023). Preparation of the library involved the immunoSEQ multiplex PCR assay. TCRdb took over this immuneACCESS table, retaining in-frame rearrangements with V and J assigned. Such tables are incomplete; in checked studies, under half of the missing clones stem from an unresolved V gene, and the remainder is unexplained. The sample table records roughly 91,000 clones; 90% of these occur just once. The top ten hold around 3% of the sample. In light of the paper, this sample's time point label describes: baseline before first vaccination. Sequenced material: peripheral blood, taken on day 0 of AZD1222 vaccination. The receptor set was obtained from an adult in good health.

The chain combines TRBV5-4 with TRBJ1-1, with D unclear. The CDR3 contains 14 residues. Germline loops: CDR1 SGHNT, CDR2 YYREEE (reference sequence). V gave up 0 bases and J gave up 2 bases, with 8 bases separating them. CDR3 sequence reads: CASSLVSENTEAFF. The CDR3 DNA reads as TGTGCCAGCAGCTTGGTTTCCGAAAACACTGAAGCTTTCTTT.

The rearrangement links TRBV27 to TRBJ1-5; tentatively, D is TRBD1 (6 bases). Germline CDR1 reads MNHEY; CDR2 reads SMNVEV (reference sequence). There are 14 residues in the CDR3. The V end lost 6 bases, the J end lost 6 bases, and 15 bases lay between the germline ends. This chain's CDR3 is CASRPTQGSQPQHF. The CDR3 DNA sequence: TGTGCCAGCAGACCTACACAGGGATCTCAGCCCCAGCATTTT.

As concerns this clone: A junction end diverges from the germline sequence, so it may reflect a read error. This chain links TRBV10-3 with TRBJ1-1, with D uncertain. This CDR3 has 16 amino acids. Germline lookup yields CDR1 ENHRY and CDR2 SYGVKD. CDR3 amino acids: CAITDIFGLPGTQAFF. The CDR3 coding sequence is TGTGCCATCACCGATATTTTCGGACTGCCGGGCACTCAAGCTTTCTTT.

The chain links TRBV5-1 to TRBJ1-1, with TRBD1 matching over 7 bases. V trimming: 2 bases; J trimming: 0 bases; junction bases outside the gene matches: 7. This CDR3 is 16 amino acids long. The germline gives CDR1 SGHRS, CDR2 YFSETQ. CDR3 loop: CASSFFGGQLNTEAFF. The CDR3 DNA reads TGCGCCAGCAGCTTCTTTGGGGGACAGCTGAACACTGAAGCTTTCTTT.

The rearrangement uses TRBV5-8 and TRBJ2-3; 7 nucleotides line up with TRBD1. The CDR3 length is 16 residues. Germline CDR1 reads SGHTS; CDR2 reads YDEGEE. With V trimmed by 6 bases and J by 2 bases, 12 bases remained unmatched. The CDR3, as DNA: TGTGCCAGCAACCTAGGCTCGACAGGGACCACAGATACGCAGTATTTT. It is translated as CASNLGSTGTTDTQYF.